These 7 T cell receptor beta chains were all obtained from the same sample, sequenced in a study of blood T cell repertoires in COVID-19. The assay was immunoSEQ multiplex PCR, and TCRdb's table has in-frame clones only and misses some. Among 50,000 to 70,000 clones listed, roughly 80% were seen once. Sample: peripheral blood. All receptors come from a man aged 80 or over with COVID-19, enrolled during active disease.

This sequence joins TRBV30 and TRBJ1-5; D is undetermined. The germline V and J ends were trimmed by 4 bases and 7 bases, with 11 bases remaining between them. Germline-derived CDR1 and CDR2 are GTSNPN and SVGIG (reference sequence). This CDR3 is built from 12 residues. The CDR3 reads CAWTKSGQPQHF. The CDR3 coding sequence is TGTGCCTGGACCAAGAGCGGCCAGCCCCAGCATTTT.

This sequence joins TRBV6-2 or TRBV6-3 and TRBJ1-5; D remains ambiguous. The V and J ends lost 2 bases and 5 bases respectively, with 10 bases between them. The CDR3 loop spans 14 amino acids. Looked up from germline, CDR1 is MNHEY and CDR2 is SVGEGT. The CDR3 DNA follows: TGTGCCAGCAGTTACGTGGGCAGAGATCAGCCCCAGCATTTT. Protein product: CASSYVGRDQPQHF.

The chain carries TRBV24-1 and TRBJ1-1; D unclear. Trimming took 4 bases from V and 7 from J, leaving 9 bases between them. The CDR3 is 12 residues long. Looked up from germline, CDR1 is KGHDR and CDR2 is SFDVKD. DNA of the CDR3: TGTGCCACCAGTGACTTGGCGGATGAAGCTTTCTTT. Its protein is CATSDLADEAFF.

The CDR3 DNA is TGTGCCAGCTCACCCTCGAGAGGCGGGAACACCGGGGAGCTGTTTTTT. Translation gives CASSPSRGGNTGELFF. This sequence joins TRBV18 and TRBJ2-2; D remains unclear. The CDR3 sequence is 16 residues long. V lost 3 bases to trimming and J lost 1 base, with 12 bases between them. Germline V gene sequence: CDR1 KGHSH, CDR2 LQKENI.

The rearrangement uses TRBV28 and TRBJ1-2, with TRBD1 identical over 7 bases. V was pared by 6 bases and J by 2 bases, with 6 bases of the junction left unmatched. The CDR3 is 14 residues long. CDR1 and CDR2 (germline): MDHEN, SYDVKM. The CDR3 DNA reads TGTGCCAGCAGGGAGGGGGCGCAAAACTATGGCTACACCTTC. Its protein product is CASREGAQNYGYTF.

This rearrangement joins TRBV6-2 or TRBV6-3 to TRBJ1-2, with TRBD1 matching over 7 bases. The CDR3 length is 14 residues. Germline CDR1 is MNHEY and CDR2 is SVGEGT. V trimming: 4 bases; J trimming: 1 base; junction bases outside the gene matches: 3. The CDR3 is CASSSTGNNYGYTF. The DNA of the CDR3 is TGTGCCAGCAGTTCGACAGGGAATAACTATGGCTACACCTTC.

This chain joins TRBV5-4 and TRBJ1-1; TRBD1 might be the D (5 bases). CDR3 length equals 15 residues. V was cut by 3 bases and J by 4 bases, with 16 bases left in between. Germline V gene lookup returns CDR1 SGHNT and CDR2 YYREEE (reference sequence). The CDR3 loop is CASSWEQDPGTEAFF. The CDR3 nucleotides read TGTGCCAGCAGCTGGGAACAGGACCCGGGCACTGAAGCTTTCTTT.